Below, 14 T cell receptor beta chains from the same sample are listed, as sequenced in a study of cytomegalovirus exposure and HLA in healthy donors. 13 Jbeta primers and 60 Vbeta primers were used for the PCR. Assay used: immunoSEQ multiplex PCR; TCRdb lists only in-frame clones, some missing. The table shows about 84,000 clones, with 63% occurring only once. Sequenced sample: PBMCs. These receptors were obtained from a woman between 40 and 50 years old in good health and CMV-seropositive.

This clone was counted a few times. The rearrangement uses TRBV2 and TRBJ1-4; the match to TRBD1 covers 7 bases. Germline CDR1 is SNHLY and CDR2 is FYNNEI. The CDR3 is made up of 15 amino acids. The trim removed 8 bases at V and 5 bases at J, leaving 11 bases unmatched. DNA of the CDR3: TGTGCCAGCCTTAAGGGGGCGGGATACAATGAAAAACTGTTTTTT. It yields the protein CASLKGAGYNEKLFF.

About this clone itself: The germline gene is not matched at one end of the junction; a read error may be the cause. CDR3 bases: TGTGCCAGCAGCTTAGCGGCGGCGGGAGTTAAGGTCTTC. This encodes CASSLAAAGVKVF. The chain is built from TRBV7-2 and TRBJ2-1, with 7 bases that match TRBD2. The CDR3 has 13 residues. Germline V gene lookup returns CDR1 SGHTA and CDR2 FQGNSA.

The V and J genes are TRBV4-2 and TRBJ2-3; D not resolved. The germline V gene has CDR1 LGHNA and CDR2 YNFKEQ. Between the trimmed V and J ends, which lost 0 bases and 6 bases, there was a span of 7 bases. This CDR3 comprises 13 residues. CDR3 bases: TGTGCCAGCAGCCAAGATAGTCGTGATACGCAGTATTTT. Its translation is CASSQDSRDTQYF.

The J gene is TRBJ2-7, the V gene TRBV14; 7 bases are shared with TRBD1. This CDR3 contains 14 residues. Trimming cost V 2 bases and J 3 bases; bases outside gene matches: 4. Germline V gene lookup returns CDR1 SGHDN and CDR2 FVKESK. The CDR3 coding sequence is TGTGCCAGCAGCCAATTCCCAGGGGGCTACGAGCAGTACTTC. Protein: CASSQFPGGYEQYF.

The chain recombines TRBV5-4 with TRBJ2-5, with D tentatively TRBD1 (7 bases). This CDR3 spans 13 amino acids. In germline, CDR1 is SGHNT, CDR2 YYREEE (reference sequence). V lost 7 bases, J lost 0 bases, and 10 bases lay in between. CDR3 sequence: CASGGTDQETQYF. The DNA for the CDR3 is TGTGCCAGCGGCGGGACAGACCAAGAGACCCAGTACTTC.

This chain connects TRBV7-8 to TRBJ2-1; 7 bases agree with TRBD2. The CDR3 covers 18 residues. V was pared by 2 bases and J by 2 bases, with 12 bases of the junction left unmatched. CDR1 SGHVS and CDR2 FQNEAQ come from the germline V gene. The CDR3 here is CASSLRRGRAPTYNEQFF. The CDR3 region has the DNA TGTGCCAGCAGCTTACGTAGAGGGAGGGCCCCTACCTACAATGAGCAGTTCTTC.

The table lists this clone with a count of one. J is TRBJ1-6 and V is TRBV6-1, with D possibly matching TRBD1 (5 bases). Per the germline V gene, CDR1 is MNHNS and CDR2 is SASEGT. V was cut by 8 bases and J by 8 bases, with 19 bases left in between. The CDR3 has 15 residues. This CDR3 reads CASRMQGSHDSPLHF. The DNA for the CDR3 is TGTGCCAGCCGGATGCAGGGCTCCCACGATTCACCCCTCCACTTT.

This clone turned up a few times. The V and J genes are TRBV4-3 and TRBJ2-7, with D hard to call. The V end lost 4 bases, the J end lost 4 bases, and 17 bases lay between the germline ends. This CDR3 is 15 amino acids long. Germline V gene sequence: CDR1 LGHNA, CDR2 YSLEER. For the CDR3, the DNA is TGCGCCAGCAGCCCCCGGTTCGTAGGAGCGTACGAGCAGTACTTC. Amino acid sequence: CASSPRFVGAYEQYF.

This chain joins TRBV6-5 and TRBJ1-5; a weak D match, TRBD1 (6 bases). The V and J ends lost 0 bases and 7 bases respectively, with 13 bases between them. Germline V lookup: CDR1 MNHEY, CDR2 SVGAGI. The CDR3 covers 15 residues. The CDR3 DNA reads TGTGCCAGCAGTTACTCGTCTGGGGGCGGCCAGCCCCAGCATTTT. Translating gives CASSYSSGGGQPQHF.

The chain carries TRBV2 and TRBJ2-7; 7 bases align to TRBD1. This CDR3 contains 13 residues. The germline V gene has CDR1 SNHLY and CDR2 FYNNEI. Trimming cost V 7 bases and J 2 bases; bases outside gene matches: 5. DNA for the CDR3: TGTGCCAGCACGCGCGACAGGGCCTACGAGCAGTACTTC. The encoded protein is CASTRDRAYEQYF.

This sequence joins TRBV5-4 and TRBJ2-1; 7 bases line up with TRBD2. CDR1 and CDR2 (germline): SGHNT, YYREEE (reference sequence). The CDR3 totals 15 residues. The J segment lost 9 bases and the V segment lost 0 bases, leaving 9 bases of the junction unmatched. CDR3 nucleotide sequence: TGTGCCAGCAGCTTGGTATCGGCGGGAGCTGCTGAGCAGTTCTTC. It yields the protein CASSLVSAGAAEQFF.

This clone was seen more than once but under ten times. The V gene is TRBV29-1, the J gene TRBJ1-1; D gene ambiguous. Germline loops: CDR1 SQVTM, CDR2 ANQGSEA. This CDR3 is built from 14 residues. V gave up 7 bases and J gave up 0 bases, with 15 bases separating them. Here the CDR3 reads CSAGEGSLNTEAFF. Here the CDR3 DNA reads TGCAGCGCTGGGGAGGGCAGCCTGAACACTGAAGCTTTCTTT.

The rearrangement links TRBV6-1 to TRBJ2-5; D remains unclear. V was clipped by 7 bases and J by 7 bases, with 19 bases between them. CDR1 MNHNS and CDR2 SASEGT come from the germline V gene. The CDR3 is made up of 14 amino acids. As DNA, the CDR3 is TGTGCCAGCACTCCCATCGGCCTAGTACGGACCCAGTACTTC. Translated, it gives CASTPIGLVRTQYF.

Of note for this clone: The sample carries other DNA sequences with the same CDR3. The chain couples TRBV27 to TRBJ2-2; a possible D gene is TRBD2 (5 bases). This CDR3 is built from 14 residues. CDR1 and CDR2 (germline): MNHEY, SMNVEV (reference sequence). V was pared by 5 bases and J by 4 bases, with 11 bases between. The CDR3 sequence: CASSTSPGTGELFF. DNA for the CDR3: TGTGCCAGCAGTACTAGTCCAGGCACCGGGGAGCTGTTTTTT.